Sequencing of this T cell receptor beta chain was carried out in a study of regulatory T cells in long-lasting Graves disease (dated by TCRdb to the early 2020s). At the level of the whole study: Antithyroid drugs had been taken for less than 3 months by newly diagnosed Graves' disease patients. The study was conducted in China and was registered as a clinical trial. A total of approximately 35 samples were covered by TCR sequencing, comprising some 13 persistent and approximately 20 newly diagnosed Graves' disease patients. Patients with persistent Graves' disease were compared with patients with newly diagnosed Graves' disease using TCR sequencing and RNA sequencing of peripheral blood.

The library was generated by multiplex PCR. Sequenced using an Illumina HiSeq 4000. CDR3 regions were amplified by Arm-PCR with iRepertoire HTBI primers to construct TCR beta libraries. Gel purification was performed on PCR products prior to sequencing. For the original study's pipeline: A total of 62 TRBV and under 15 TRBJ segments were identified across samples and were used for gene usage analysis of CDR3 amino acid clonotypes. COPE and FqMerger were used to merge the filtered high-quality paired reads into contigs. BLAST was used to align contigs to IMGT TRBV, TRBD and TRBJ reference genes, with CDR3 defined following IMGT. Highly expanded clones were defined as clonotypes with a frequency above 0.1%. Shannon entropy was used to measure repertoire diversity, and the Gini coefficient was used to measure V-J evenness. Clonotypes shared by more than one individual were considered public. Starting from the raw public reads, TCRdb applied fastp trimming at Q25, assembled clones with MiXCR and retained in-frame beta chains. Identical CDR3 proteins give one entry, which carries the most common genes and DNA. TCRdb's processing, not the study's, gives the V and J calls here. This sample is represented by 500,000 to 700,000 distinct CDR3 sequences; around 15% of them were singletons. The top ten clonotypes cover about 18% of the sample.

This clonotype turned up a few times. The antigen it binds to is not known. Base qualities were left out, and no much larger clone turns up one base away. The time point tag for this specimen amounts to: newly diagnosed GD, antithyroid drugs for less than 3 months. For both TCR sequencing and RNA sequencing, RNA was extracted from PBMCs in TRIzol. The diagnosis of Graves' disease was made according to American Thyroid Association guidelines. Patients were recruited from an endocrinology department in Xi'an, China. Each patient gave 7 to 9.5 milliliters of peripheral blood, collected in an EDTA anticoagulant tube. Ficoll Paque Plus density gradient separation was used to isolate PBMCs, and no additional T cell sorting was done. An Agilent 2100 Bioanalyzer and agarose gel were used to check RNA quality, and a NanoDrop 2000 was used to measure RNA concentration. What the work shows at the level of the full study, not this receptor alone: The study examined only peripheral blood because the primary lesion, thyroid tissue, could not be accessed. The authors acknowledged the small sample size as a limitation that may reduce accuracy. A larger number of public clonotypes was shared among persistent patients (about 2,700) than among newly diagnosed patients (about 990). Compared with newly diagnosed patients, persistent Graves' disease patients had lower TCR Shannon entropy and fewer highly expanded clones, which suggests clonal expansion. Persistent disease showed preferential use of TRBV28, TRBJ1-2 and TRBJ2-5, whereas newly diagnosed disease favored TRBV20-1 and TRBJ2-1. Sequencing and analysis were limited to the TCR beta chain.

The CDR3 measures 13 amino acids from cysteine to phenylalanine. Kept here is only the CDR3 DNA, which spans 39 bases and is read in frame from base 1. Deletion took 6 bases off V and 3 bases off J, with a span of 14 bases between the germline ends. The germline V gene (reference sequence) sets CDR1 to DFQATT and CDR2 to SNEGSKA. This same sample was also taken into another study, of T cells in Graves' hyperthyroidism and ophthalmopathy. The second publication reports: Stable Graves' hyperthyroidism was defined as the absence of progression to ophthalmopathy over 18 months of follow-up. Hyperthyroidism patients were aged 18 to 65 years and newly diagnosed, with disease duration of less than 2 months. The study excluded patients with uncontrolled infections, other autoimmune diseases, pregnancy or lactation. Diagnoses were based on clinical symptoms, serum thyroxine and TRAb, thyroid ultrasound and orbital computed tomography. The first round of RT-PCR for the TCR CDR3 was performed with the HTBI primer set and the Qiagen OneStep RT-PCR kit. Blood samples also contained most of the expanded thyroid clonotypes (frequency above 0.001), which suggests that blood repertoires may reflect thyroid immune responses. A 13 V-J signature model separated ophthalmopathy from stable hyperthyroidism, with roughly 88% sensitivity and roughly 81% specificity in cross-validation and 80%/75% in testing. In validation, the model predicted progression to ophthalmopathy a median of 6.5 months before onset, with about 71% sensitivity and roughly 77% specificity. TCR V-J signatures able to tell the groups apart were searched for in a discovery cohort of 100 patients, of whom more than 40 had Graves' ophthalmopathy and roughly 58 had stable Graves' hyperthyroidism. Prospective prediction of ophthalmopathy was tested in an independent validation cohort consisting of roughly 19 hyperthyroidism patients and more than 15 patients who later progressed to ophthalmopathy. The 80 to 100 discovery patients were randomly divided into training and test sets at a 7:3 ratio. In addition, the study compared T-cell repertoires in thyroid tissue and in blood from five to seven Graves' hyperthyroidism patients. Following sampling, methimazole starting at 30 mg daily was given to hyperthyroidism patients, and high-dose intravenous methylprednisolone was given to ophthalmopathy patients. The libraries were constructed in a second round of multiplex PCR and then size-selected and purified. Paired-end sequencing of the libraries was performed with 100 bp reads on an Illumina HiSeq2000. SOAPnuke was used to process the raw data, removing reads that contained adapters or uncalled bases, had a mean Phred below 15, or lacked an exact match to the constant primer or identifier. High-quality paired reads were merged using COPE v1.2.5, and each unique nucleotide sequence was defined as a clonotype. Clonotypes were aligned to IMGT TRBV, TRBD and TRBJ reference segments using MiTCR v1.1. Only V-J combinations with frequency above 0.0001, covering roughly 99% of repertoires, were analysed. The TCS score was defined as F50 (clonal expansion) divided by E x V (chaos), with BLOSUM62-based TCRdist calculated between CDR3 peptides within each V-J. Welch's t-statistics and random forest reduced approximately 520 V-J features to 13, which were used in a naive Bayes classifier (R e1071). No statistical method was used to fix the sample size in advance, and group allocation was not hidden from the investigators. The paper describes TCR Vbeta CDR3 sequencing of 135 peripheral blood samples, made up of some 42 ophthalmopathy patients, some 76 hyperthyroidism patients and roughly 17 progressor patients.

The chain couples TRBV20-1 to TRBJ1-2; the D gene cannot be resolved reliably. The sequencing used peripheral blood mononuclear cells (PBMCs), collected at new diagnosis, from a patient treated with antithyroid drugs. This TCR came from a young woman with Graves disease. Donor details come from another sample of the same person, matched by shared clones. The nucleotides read TGCAGTGCCGCCGCAGTCATGCACTATGGCTACACCTTC. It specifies CSAAAVMHYGYTF.